These T cell receptor beta chains were read from a single sample in a study of vaccination and CD4 T cells after COVID-19. MiXCR was run by TCRdb on the PCR reads, yielding one entry per CDR3 protein. Altogether some 13,000 distinct CDR3 sequences are present, 56% being singletons, with the ten largest covering over 15%. No antigen is known for these receptors. Sequenced input: CD4+ T cells from blood, cultured in vitro. Source of these receptors: a human donor who had recovered from COVID-19. CDR3s include the opening cysteine and the closing phenylalanine or tryptophan. A D gene is named only where the DNA matches it firmly. Size is omitted from some rows. Given values are once, few, many or a class for expanded clones.

j_call,d_call,cdr3_length,v_call,clone_size,cdr3_aa,cdr3_nt
TRBJ1-2,TRBD1,14,TRBV7-6,NA,CASSLGRTGNGYTF,TGTGCCAGCAGCTTAGGAAGGACAGGGAATGGCTACACCTTC
TRBJ2-2,TRBD2,22,TRBV4-2,NA,CASSQGFTEHSFRTSRAGELFF,TGTGCCAGCAGCCAAGGGTTCACGGAACATAGCTTTAGGACTAGCAGAGCCGGGGAGCTGTTTTTT
TRBJ2-1,NA,15,TRBV20-1,NA,CSVGGGGRINNEQFF,TGCAGTGTTGGGGGCGGCGGGAGAATCAACAATGAGCAGTTCTTC
TRBJ1-6,NA,14,TRBV20-1,NA,CSARGPIRGSPLHF,TGCAGTGCTAGAGGTCCCATTAGGGGTTCACCCCTCCACTTT
TRBJ1-2,NA,15,TRBV12-3/TRBV12-4,NA,CASSFLVTGPYGYTF,TGTGCCAGCAGTTTCCTCGTGACAGGCCCCTATGGCTACACCTTC
TRBJ1-5,NA,15,TRBV6-1,few,CASMGRAGGNQPQHF,TGTGCCAGCATGGGCAGGGCGGGAGGCAATCAGCCCCAGCATTTT
TRBJ2-2,NA,16,TRBV7-2,NA,CASTLTPSAVTGELFF,TGTGCCAGCACCCTGACCCCAAGCGCGGTCACCGGGGAGCTGTTTTTT
TRBJ1-2,NA,17,TRBV20-1,few,CSARDPWGAEANYGYTF,TGCAGTGCTAGAGATCCTTGGGGGGCGGAAGCTAACTATGGCTACACCTTC
TRBJ1-1,TRBD1,17,TRBV19,NA,CASSSPTGRVVNTEAFF,TGTGCCAGTAGTTCTCCGACAGGGCGGGTAGTGAACACTGAAGCTTTCTTT
TRBJ2-7,NA,12,TRBV3-1,NA,CASSQRLYEQYF,TGTGCCAGCAGCCAAAGACTATACGAGCAGTACTTC
TRBJ1-6,NA,14,TRBV30,NA,CAWKRGPGAVPLHF,TGTGCCTGGAAGCGGGGGCCGGGCGCGGTCCCCCTCCACTTT
TRBJ1-1,TRBD1,15,TRBV20-1,NA,CSASAPGTVNTEAFF,TGCAGTGCTAGTGCACCCGGGACAGTGAACACTGAAGCTTTCTTT
TRBJ2-3,TRBD2,14,TRBV20-1,large,CSVEVAGGPDTQYF,TGCAGTGTCGAGGTAGCGGGAGGCCCAGATACGCAGTATTTT
TRBJ2-7,TRBD2,17,TRBV7-9,NA,CASSPRVLAGYDYEQYF,TGTGCCAGCAGCCCCCGAGTACTAGCGGGGTATGACTACGAGCAGTACTTC
TRBJ2-3,NA,15,TRBV6-2/TRBV6-3,NA,CASMRGGQPRDTQYF,TGTGCCAGCATGAGAGGGGGGCAACCCCGAGATACGCAGTATTTT
TRBJ1-6,TRBD1,15,TRBV12-3/TRBV12-4,NA,CASRPRQGANSPLHF,TGTGCCAGCAGGCCCCGACAGGGTGCCAATTCACCCCTCCACTTT
TRBJ2-3,NA,16,TRBV21-1,NA,CASSKGGRASTDTQYF,TGTGCCAGCAGCAAAGGGGGAAGGGCTAGCACAGATACGCAGTATTTT
TRBJ1-5,TRBD1,15,TRBV27,NA,CASSSGGKGNQPQHF,TGTGCCAGCAGTTCAGGGGGCAAGGGCAATCAGCCCCAGCATTTT
TRBJ2-7,NA,14,TRBV12-3/TRBV12-4,NA,CASSLGVIPYEQYF,TGTGCCAGCAGTTTAGGCGTGATACCCTACGAGCAGTACTTC
TRBJ2-7,NA,15,TRBV7-2,NA,CASSLDSGSSYEQYF,TGTGCCAGCAGCTTAGATTCAGGGTCCTCCTACGAGCAGTACTTC
TRBJ1-5,TRBD1,15,TRBV10-3,once,CAISETDREDQPQHF,TGTGCCATCAGTGAAACGGACAGGGAGGACCAGCCCCAGCATTTT
TRBJ2-1,TRBD2,18,TRBV24-1,few,CATSMETSGSSELGEQFF,TGTGCCACCAGTATGGAGACTAGCGGGAGTTCTGAATTAGGTGAGCAGTTCTTC
TRBJ2-1,NA,12,TRBV12-3/TRBV12-4,NA,CASSLYGWEQFF,TGTGCCAGCAGTTTATACGGGTGGGAGCAGTTCTTC
TRBJ2-3,TRBD1,15,TRBV24-1,few,CATSRGTASTDTQYF,TGTGCCACCAGCAGAGGGACAGCATCAACAGATACGCAGTATTTT
TRBJ2-3,NA,14,TRBV7-7,NA,CASSLDRTTDTQYF,TGTGCTAGCAGCTTAGACAGGACCACAGATACGCAGTATTTT
TRBJ2-3,NA,12,TRBV20-1,NA,CSARVGGGTQYF,TGCAGTGCTAGAGTTGGAGGTGGAACGCAGTATTTT
TRBJ1-2,TRBD1,12,TRBV7-3,NA,CASSSTTGGTYF,TGTGCCAGCAGCTCCACTACAGGGGGGACCTACTTC
TRBJ2-1,NA,12,TRBV12-3/TRBV12-4,NA,CASSRGENEQFF,TGTGCCAGCAGTCGTGGGGAGAATGAGCAGTTCTTC
TRBJ2-5,NA,12,TRBV6-1,NA,CASRAPAETQYF,TGTGCCAGCCGGGCACCTGCGGAGACCCAGTACTTC
TRBJ1-5,NA,14,TRBV6-5,few,CASSYSNEYQPQHF,TGTGCCAGCAGTTACTCGAACGAATATCAGCCCCAGCATTTT
TRBJ2-2,NA,15,TRBV7-3,NA,CATRVFGRDTGELFF,TGTGCCACCAGGGTCTTTGGACGGGACACCGGGGAGCTGTTTTTT
TRBJ2-1,NA,14,TRBV11-2,NA,CASSLELTYNEQFF,TGTGCCAGCAGCTTAGAATTAACCTACAATGAGCAGTTCTTC
TRBJ2-7,TRBD2,14,TRBV27,NA,CASRGLAGGYEQYF,TGTGCCAGCAGGGGACTAGCGGGAGGTTACGAGCAGTACTTC
TRBJ1-2,NA,16,TRBV6-5,NA,CASSYLIGAGAHGYTF,TGTGCCAGCAGTTATTTGATCGGGGCAGGGGCTCATGGCTACACCTTC
TRBJ2-7,TRBD2,14,TRBV7-2,once,CASSAAGDLYEQYF,TGTGCCAGCAGCGCAGCGGGAGACCTCTACGAGCAGTACTTC
TRBJ2-3,TRBD2,15,TRBV20-1,NA,CSASRAGGSGDTQYF,TGCAGTGCTAGCCGAGCGGGAGGGTCGGGAGATACGCAGTATTTT
TRBJ1-5,NA,14,TRBV6-1,few,CASRPGTPGQPQHF,TGTGCCAGCAGGCCCGGGACCCCTGGGCAGCCCCAGCATTTT
TRBJ2-3,TRBD2,15,TRBV11-3,NA,CASRRASGSTDTQYF,TGTGCCAGCAGACGCGCCAGCGGGAGTACAGATACGCAGTATTTT
TRBJ1-5,NA,13,TRBV6-1,NA,CASSEILFQPQHF,TGTGCCAGCAGTGAAATCTTATTTCAGCCCCAGCATTTT
TRBJ2-5,TRBD2,14,TRBV10-1,NA,CASSEGLAGETQYF,TGCGCCAGCAGTGAAGGACTAGCGGGAGAGACCCAGTACTTC
TRBJ1-6,NA,15,TRBV30,NA,CAWRTGSFGNSPLHF,TGTGCCTGGAGAACAGGGTCATTCGGTAATTCACCCCTCCACTTT